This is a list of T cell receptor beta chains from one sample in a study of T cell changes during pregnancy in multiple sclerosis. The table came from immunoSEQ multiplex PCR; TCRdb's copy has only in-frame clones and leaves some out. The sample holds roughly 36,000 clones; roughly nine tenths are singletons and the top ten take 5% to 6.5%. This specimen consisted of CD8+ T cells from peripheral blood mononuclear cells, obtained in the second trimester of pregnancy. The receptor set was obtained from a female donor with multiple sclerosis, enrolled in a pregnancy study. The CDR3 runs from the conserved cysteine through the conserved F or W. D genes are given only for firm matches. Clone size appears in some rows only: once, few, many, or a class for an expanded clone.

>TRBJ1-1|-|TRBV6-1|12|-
TGTGCCAGCATTAAAGACAGCTATGAAGCTTTCTTT
CASIKDSYEAFF
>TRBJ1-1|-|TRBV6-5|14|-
TGTGCCAGCAGTTACTCTGGGAGTTACACTGAAGCTTTCTTT
CASSYSGSYTEAFF
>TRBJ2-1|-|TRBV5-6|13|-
TGTGCCAGCAGCTCGGACTTGCACAATGAGCAGTTCTTC
CASSSDLHNEQFF
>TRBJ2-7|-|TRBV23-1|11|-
TGCGCCAGCATCAACAGATACGAGCAGTACTTC
CASINRYEQYF
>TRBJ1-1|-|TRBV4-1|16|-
TGCGCCAGCAGCCAAGGGGCTCCTGTGGAGAACACTGAAGCTTTCTTT
CASSQGAPVENTEAFF
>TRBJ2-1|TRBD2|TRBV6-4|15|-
TGTGCCAGCAGTGAAGGCGGGGGGGACTACAATGAGCAGTTCTTC
CASSEGGGDYNEQFF
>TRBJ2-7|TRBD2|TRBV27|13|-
TGTGCCAGCAGTTGGGCTAGCGGGAACGAGCAGTACTTC
CASSWASGNEQYF
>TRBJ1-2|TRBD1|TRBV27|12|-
TGTGCCAGCAGTCCCACAGGGGCTGGCTACACCTTC
CASSPTGAGYTF
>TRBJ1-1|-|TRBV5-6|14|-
TGTGCCAGCAACCCGCGGGGCTTCGGCACTGAAGCTTTCTTT
CASNPRGFGTEAFF
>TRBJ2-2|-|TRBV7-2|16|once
TGTGCCAGCAGCTTAGTGGGAGTGATCGACACCGGGGAGCTGTTTTTT
CASSLVGVIDTGELFF